This TCR beta chain was recovered during a study of tumor-infiltrating lymphocytes in primary liver carcinoma (dated by TCRdb to 2016 to 2017). Context from the whole study: Roughly five patients with histopathologically diagnosed primary liver carcinoma underwent surgical resection in China between November 2015 and March 2016. Hepatocellular carcinoma (four) or combined HCC and intrahepatic cholangiocarcinoma (one) was present in the five patients, who were three men and two women aged 30 to 69 years. The tumors of the five patients were staged as T1-T3 N0M0, with maximum diameters ranging from roughly 4.2 to 10 cm. Each sample produced about 3.5 to 7.13 million productive TCRbeta reads, and read depth showed no significant difference between tissue types. For each liver tumor, the study sampled five regions along with adjacent normal tissue and blood, and applied TCRbeta repertoire sequencing, expression microarrays and whole-exome sequencing. A total of 35 or so specimens from 5 patients, comprising about 25 tumor regions, 5 adjacent noncancerous liver tissues and 5 peripheral blood samples, were covered by TCRbeta repertoire sequencing. Reproducibility between technical replicate repertoires was high, with correlation coefficients above 0.95 and mean shared-clone rates approximately 0.9.

A note on this clonotype: The specificity of this receptor is unknown. At one end, the junction sequence differs from germline, possibly due to a read error.

The investigation overall reported the following: Because only the TCR beta chain was sequenced and unpaired alpha chains were not captured, true repertoire diversity is likely underestimated. Repertoire overlap was higher between tumor regions (mean around 36%) than tumor-adjacent (around 17%) or tumor-blood (14%) pairs, consistent with antigen-driven expansion. Compared with blood, tumors had a significantly larger share of the repertoire taken up by the top 250 clones (p = 0.039). The study included only four to six patients, and the authors note findings should be validated in a larger study. Since the samples were bulk and unsorted, there was no way to compare CD4+ and CD8+ T cell repertoires.

Starting from 450 to 500 ng total RNA, TCRbeta-specific cDNA was produced by reverse transcription with a constant-region primer and ProtoScript II reverse transcriptase. TCRbeta libraries were built with three nested multiplex PCR rounds, a slightly modified ARM-PCR procedure. The first two PCR rounds used multiplex TRBV1-TRBV30 forward primers with a Cbeta reverse primer, each for 10 cycles. Sample barcodes and Illumina adapters were added in a final 25-cycle PCR with Deep VentR polymerase. Amplicons of 200-500 bp were gel-purified with a QIAquick gel extraction kit before sequencing. TCRbeta amplicons were sequenced on an Illumina HiSeq 2500 with 250-bp paired-end reads. The original methods were these. To recover full CDR3 sequences, reads were quality-trimmed using Trimmomatic v0.33 and paired reads were then merged using FLASH v1.2.11. V, D and J germline segments were assigned to the rearranged TCRbeta sequences by MiGEC v1.2.1b. Clonotype statistics, along with Shannon-Wiener diversity indices, were calculated using VDJtools v1.0.0. Except for diversity analysis, only the 250 most abundant clonotypes of each sample were used in subsequent analyses to reduce sampling bias. The raw public reads went through TCRdb reprocessing: fastp at Q25, MiXCR clone calling, in-frame beta chains kept. Records with the same CDR3 protein are collapsed into one entry carrying the most frequent genes and DNA. The authors' filters were not applied to this entry. This sample gives about 310,000 distinct CDR3 sequences in total; nearly 60% of them show up just once. The ten largest clones represent about a sixth of the sample.

Based on the germline V gene, the CDR1 and CDR2 sequences are KGHDR and SFDVKD. Spanning cysteine to phenylalanine, the CDR3 consists of 15 amino acids. Only CDR3 DNA is held: 45 bases, read in frame from base 1. RNA from unsorted whole blood was extracted with TRIzol reagent, and germline DNA was obtained with the DNeasy Blood & Tissue kit. At the time of sampling, the patients had chronic HBV infection and had not received any treatment. Roughly 3.9 milliliters of peripheral blood were collected into K2EDTA tubes before surgery. The chain is encoded by TRBV24-1 joined to TRBJ2-1; 9 central nucleotides agree with TRBD1. This sequence was found in a woman in her 30s with primary liver carcinoma and hepatitis B virus infection. Sequenced input: peripheral blood. The sequenced DNA is TGTGCCACCGGACGACGGGACAGGGCCTACAATGAGCAGTCCTTC. Its product reads: CATGRRDRAYNEQSF.